The following is a T cell receptor (beta chain) sequence with its context. The entry originates in a study of blood T cell repertoires in COVID-19. Trimming removed 9 bases at V and 0 bases at J, with 14 bases between. CDR1 LNHDA and CDR2 SQIVND come from the germline V gene (reference sequence). This CDR3 is built from 15 residues. Original handling: It was from reference gene primer amplification that nucleated cell counts were estimated. The protocol was immunoSEQ multiplex PCR, while the TCRdb copy is restricted to in-frame clones and leaves out a portion. V, J and clone size were drawn from that table, and D and trimming were deduced from the DNA. The sample contains around 250,000 clones, about 91% of which appear only once.

The genes are TRBV19 and TRBJ2-2, with D perhaps matching TRBD1 (6 bases). This TCR derives from a human donor in a cohort exposed to, infected with or recovered from COVID-19 (not recorded which). The donor label of this sample is uncertain. The sequenced sample consisted of PBMCs or T cells enriched from blood (not recorded which). This CDR3 is CASAPGHPNTGELFF. As DNA, the CDR3 is TGTGCCAGCGCCCCGGGACACCCGAACACCGGGGAGCTGTTTTTT.